A selection of T cell receptor beta chains follows, all from one sample in a study of beta chain features in type 1 diabetes. Sequencing was performed with immunoSEQ multiplex PCR; in TCRdb, only in-frame clones are kept and a portion is missing. The sample shows around 130,000 clones, about a sixth of them seen only once. Material for sequencing was central memory CD4+ T cells from blood. The source is a man aged 25 to 40 with type 1 diabetes. Both conserved end residues are part of each CDR3. A D gene is named only where the DNA matches it firmly. Not all rows give a size; the values are once, few, many and, for expanded clones, a class.

V gene	J gene	D gene	clone size	CDR3 protein	CDR3 DNA
TRBV7-3	TRBJ1-1	TRBD1	few	CASAIQGDTEAFF	TGTGCCAGCGCCATCCAGGGGGACACTGAAGCTTTCTTT
TRBV7-8	TRBJ2-7	TRBD2	-	CASSLVGRTSTYEQYF	TGTGCCAGCAGCTTAGTAGGACGGACTAGTACCTACGAGCAGTACTTC
TRBV7-2	TRBJ1-2	TRBD1	-	CASSRGVAGGTEYGYTF	TGTGCCAGCAGCCGAGGGGTGGCAGGGGGCACAGAGTATGGCTACACCTTC
TRBV6-6	TRBJ2-7	-	few	CATLPGTGSYEQYF	TGTGCCACTCTGCCCGGTACTGGATCCTACGAGCAGTACTTC
TRBV18	TRBJ1-4	TRBD1	few	CASSPAGQSNEKLFF	TGTGCCAGCTCACCAGCGGGACAGTCGAATGAAAAACTGTTTTTT
TRBV28	TRBJ2-1	TRBD2	few	CASRLAGPYNEQFF	TGTGCCAGCAGACTAGCGGGCCCTTACAATGAGCAGTTCTTC
TRBV5-1	TRBJ2-7	-	-	CASSPRTSSYEQYF	TGCGCCAGCAGCCCGAGAACTAGTTCCTACGAGCAGTACTTC
TRBV28	TRBJ2-3	-	-	CASTRGTASTDTQYF	TGTGCCAGCACTCGAGGGACGGCTAGCACAGATACGCAGTATTTT
TRBV30	TRBJ2-3	-	few	CAWMSGLSDTQYF	TGTGCCTGGATGTCAGGTCTCTCAGATACGCAGTATTTT
TRBV4-3	TRBJ2-7	-	many	CASSLGRGKRTYEQYF	TGCGCCAGCAGCCTTGGAAGAGGGAAGAGAACCTACGAGCAGTACTTC
TRBV30	TRBJ1-2	TRBD1	many	CAWSVQGASGYTF	TGTGCCTGGAGTGTACAGGGGGCAAGTGGCTACACCTTC
TRBV7-9	TRBJ2-7	TRBD1	many	CASTISGTGDYEQYF	TGTGCCAGCACCATATCCGGGACAGGGGATTACGAGCAGTACTTC
TRBV7-7	TRBJ2-3	TRBD2	few	CASSATSGGADTQYF	TGTGCCAGCAGCGCAACTAGCGGGGGGGCCGATACGCAGTATTTT
TRBV27	TRBJ1-1	-	-	CASSLLLGTEAFF	TGTGCCAGCAGTCTCCTTCTCGGCACTGAAGCTTTCTTT
TRBV12-5	TRBJ2-3	TRBD2	-	CASGLVIGGGVETQYF	TGTGCTAGTGGTTTGGTAATCGGCGGGGGGGTGGAGACGCAGTATTTT
TRBV6-6	TRBJ1-1	-	-	CASRSATGSTEAFF	TGTGCCAGCAGGAGTGCAACAGGGAGCACTGAAGCTTTCTTT
TRBV25-1	TRBJ1-6	-	-	CASSEYGQSYSPLHF	TGTGCCAGCAGTGAATATGGACAGTCCTATTCACCCCTCCACTTT
TRBV30	TRBJ2-3	TRBD2	-	CAWSDRAGGASTDTQYF	TGTGCCTGGAGTGACCGAGCGGGGGGTGCGAGCACAGATACGCAGTATTTT
TRBV25-1	TRBJ2-1	TRBD1	-	CASRGTGGAYNEQFF	TGTGCCAGCAGAGGGACAGGGGGCGCCTACAATGAGCAGTTCTTC
TRBV13	TRBJ2-7	-	few	CASSLSGGEQYF	TGTGCCAGCAGCTTATCAGGAGGAGAGCAGTACTTC
TRBV9	TRBJ2-5	TRBD2	-	CASSSWTSGDFQETQYF	TGTGCCAGCAGCTCCTGGACTAGCGGGGACTTCCAAGAGACCCAGTACTTC
TRBV5-5	TRBJ2-1	-	-	CASRSTGTNEQFF	TGTGCCAGCAGATCGACCGGTACAAATGAGCAGTTCTTC
TRBV25-1	TRBJ2-5	-	-	CASRQGFGGNYETQYF	TGTGCCAGCAGACAGGGTTTCGGGGGGAATTACGAGACCCAGTACTTC
TRBV19	TRBJ2-5	-	many	CASSIDLVRGQETQYF	TGTGCCAGTAGTATAGATTTAGTGAGAGGACAAGAGACCCAGTACTTC
TRBV27	TRBJ2-3	TRBD2	few	CASSLSSGGTTDTQYF	TGTGCCAGCAGTTTATCTAGCGGGGGGACCACAGATACGCAGTATTTT
TRBV7-8	TRBJ1-5	-	-	CASSTTGAASQHF	TGTGCCAGCAGCACGACCGGGGCCGCGTCCCAGCATTTT
TRBV28	TRBJ2-6	-	-	CASSLLDPGANVLTF	TGTGCCAGCAGTTTATTGGACCCCGGGGCCAACGTCCTGACTTTC
TRBV6-5	TRBJ2-7	-	few	CASSIPGRGYEQYF	TGTGCCAGCAGCATCCCGGGACGGGGGTACGAGCAGTACTTC
TRBV7-2	TRBJ2-2	-	few	CASNWGGTGELFF	TGTGCCAGCAATTGGGGCGGCACCGGGGAGCTGTTTTTT
TRBV7-2	TRBJ2-5	-	-	CASSFGGGNQETQYF	TGTGCCAGCAGCTTCGGAGGGGGGAACCAAGAGACCCAGTACTTC
TRBV4-3	TRBJ2-4	TRBD1	few	CASSQGTGLAKNIQYF	TGCGCCAGCAGCCAAGGGACAGGGCTAGCCAAAAACATTCAGTACTTC
TRBV4-2	TRBJ2-4	TRBD2	few	CASSQSVRGSENIQYF	TGTGCCAGCAGCCAAAGTGTGCGGGGGTCAGAAAACATTCAGTACTTC
TRBV29-1	TRBJ2-3	-	-	CSVDSGATDTQYF	TGCAGCGTTGATTCTGGGGCCACAGATACGCAGTATTTT
TRBV7-6	TRBJ2-1	TRBD2	-	CASSLGAAGFSNNEQFF	TGTGCCAGCAGCTTAGGGGCAGCGGGGTTTTCCAACAATGAGCAGTTCTTC
TRBV28	TRBJ2-3	TRBD1	-	CASNPGGRTDTQYF	TGTGCCAGCAATCCAGGGGGACGCACAGATACGCAGTATTTT
TRBV18	TRBJ1-4	-	-	CASSPGAGEKLFF	TGTGCCAGCTCACCGGGGGCCGGAGAAAAACTGTTTTTT
TRBV9	TRBJ1-1	-	few	CASSVVVRGGTEAFF	TGTGCCAGCAGCGTAGTAGTCCGGGGTGGTACTGAAGCTTTCTTT
TRBV16	TRBJ1-2	-	few	CASSQYSGDGYTF	TGTGCCAGCAGCCAATATAGCGGAGATGGCTACACCTTC
TRBV2	TRBJ2-3	-	-	CASSENTGGTDTQYF	TGTGCCAGCAGTGAAAATACGGGGGGCACCGATACGCAGTATTTT
TRBV2	TRBJ2-1	-	-	CASSEEGGAYNEQFF	TGTGCCAGCAGTGAAGAAGGGGGGGCCTACAATGAGCAGTTCTTC
TRBV7-7	TRBJ1-4	TRBD1	few	CASSIFRGSNEKLFF	TGTGCTAGCAGCATATTCAGGGGGTCTAATGAAAAACTGTTTTTT
TRBV18	TRBJ1-5	-	-	CASSPGTQEPQHF	TGTGCCAGCTCACCAGGCACTCAGGAGCCCCAGCATTTT
TRBV6-6	TRBJ1-6	TRBD1	-	CASSYKQGSSPLHF	TGTGCCAGCAGTTACAAACAGGGGAGTTCACCCCTCCACTTT
TRBV7-2	TRBJ2-1	TRBD1	few	CASSFSGGQGAHEQFF	TGTGCCAGCAGCTTTTCTGGTGGGCAGGGGGCCCATGAGCAGTTCTTC
TRBV7-2	TRBJ2-7	TRBD1	few	CASSPDGTGGTYEQYF	TGTGCCAGCAGCCCAGACGGGACAGGGGGCACCTACGAGCAGTACTTC
TRBV6-6	TRBJ2-7	TRBD1	few	CASRFLGQGSYEQYF	TGTGCCAGCAGATTCTTAGGACAGGGTTCCTACGAGCAGTACTTC